This TCR beta chain is drawn from a study of blood T cell repertoires in COVID-19. Germline CDR1 MGHRA, CDR2 YSYEKL. The CDR3 runs 16 residues. V shed 1 base and J shed 4 bases, with 13 bases lying between them. Using immunoSEQ multiplex PCR, the repertoire was profiled, and TCRdb retains in-frame clones only, with some absent. This table has roughly 150,000 clones, around 89% appearing once. This clone was counted once. This sequence was found in a man between 60 and 75 years old with acute or convalescent COVID-19. Sequencing was performed on peripheral blood. V is TRBV4-1 and J is TRBJ1-4; D perhaps matches TRBD1 (5 bases). CDR3 residues: CASSQVSGRDNEKLFF. CDR3 bases: TGCGCCAGCAGCCAAGTCTCCGGCAGGGATAATGAAAAACTGTTTTTT.